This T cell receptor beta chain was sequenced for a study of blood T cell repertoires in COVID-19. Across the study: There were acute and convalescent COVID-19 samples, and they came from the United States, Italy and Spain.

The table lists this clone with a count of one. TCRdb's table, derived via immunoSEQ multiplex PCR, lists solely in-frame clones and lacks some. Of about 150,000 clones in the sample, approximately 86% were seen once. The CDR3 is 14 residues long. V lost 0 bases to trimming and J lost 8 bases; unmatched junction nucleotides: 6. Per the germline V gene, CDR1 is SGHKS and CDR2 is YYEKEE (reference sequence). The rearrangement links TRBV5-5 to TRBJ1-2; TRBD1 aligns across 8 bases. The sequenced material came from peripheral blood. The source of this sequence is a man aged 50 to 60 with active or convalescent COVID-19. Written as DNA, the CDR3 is TGTGCCAGCAGCTTGGATCCGACAGGGGACGGCTACACCTTC. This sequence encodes CASSLDPTGDGYTF.